This passage covers 2 T cell receptor beta chains from one sample sequenced in a study of identical twins (dated by TCRdb to 2016 to 2017). Library prep was done by 5' RACE. The instrument was an Illumina HiSeq 2000. TCRdb itself trimmed the public reads at Q25 with fastp, ran MiXCR and retained productive beta chains. For every CDR3 protein sequence, its rows merge into one entry that carries the most common genes and DNA. Within this sample are 1.5 million to 2 million distinct CDR3 sequences, with 25% to 35% of them counted one time only. 0.25% to 0.3% of the sample goes to the ten largest clones. Sequencing input: cord blood. The origin of the receptors is a newborn girl in good health.

This clonotype has just a few counts. In DNA, the CDR3 is TGCGCCAGCAGCCAAGTGCACACCTATGGCTACACCTTC. This translates into CASSQVHTYGYTF. V usage is TRBV4-1 and J usage is TRBJ1-2; D unresolved. The ends were cut back, 1 base at V and 4 bases at J, with 7 bases in the middle. The length of the CDR3 is 13 residues. In germline, CDR1 is MGHRA, CDR2 YSYEKL.

This sequence joins TRBV4-1 and TRBJ1-2; D is unclear. This CDR3 is built from 16 residues. The V end lost 1 base, the J end lost 4 bases, and 16 bases lay between the germline ends. CDR1 is MGHRA and CDR2 is YSYEKL in the germline V gene. The CDR3 spells CASSQAGGVVGYGYTF. Written as DNA, the CDR3 is TGCGCCAGCAGCCAAGCTGGCGGTGTGGTTGGCTATGGCTACACCTTC.